This T cell receptor (beta chain) is drawn from a study of blood T cell repertoires in COVID-19. Study-level background: There were acute and convalescent COVID-19 samples, and they came from the United States, Italy and Spain.

Method: immunoSEQ multiplex PCR; TCRdb's copy keeps in-frame clones and lacks some. The data contain some 450,000 clones, approximately 88% of them seen just once; the ten biggest clones take up around an eighth. Germline CDR1 reads SGHVS; CDR2 reads FQNEAQ. Trimming took 3 bases from V and 0 from J; bases not matched to a gene: 13. The CDR3 runs 19 residues. The chain links TRBV7-8 to TRBJ2-2, with TRBD1 identical over 7 bases. The clonotype was recovered from a woman aged 45-59 years with COVID-19, enrolled during active disease. Sample: peripheral blood. The CDR3 protein is CASSFPRQGSPANTGELFF. CDR3 DNA: TGTGCCAGCAGCTTCCCAAGACAGGGATCCCCTGCGAACACCGGGGAGCTGTTTTTT.